This T cell receptor beta chain was documented in a study of blood T cell repertoires in COVID-19. The J segment lost 8 bases and the V segment lost 0 bases, leaving 6 bases of the junction unmatched. Germline values: CDR1 MGHRA, CDR2 YSYEKL. This CDR3 has 14 amino acids. Assay used: immunoSEQ multiplex PCR; TCRdb lists only in-frame clones, some missing. Of over 30,000 clones listed, about 89% are singletons. The TCR sequence derives from a man in his 70s with active COVID-19. The rearrangement links TRBV4-1 to TRBJ1-2; 7 positions match TRBD1. The sample taken for sequencing was peripheral blood. CDR3 amino acids: CASSQDGTVWGYTF. As DNA, the CDR3 is TGCGCCAGCAGCCAAGATGGGACAGTTTGGGGCTACACCTTC.